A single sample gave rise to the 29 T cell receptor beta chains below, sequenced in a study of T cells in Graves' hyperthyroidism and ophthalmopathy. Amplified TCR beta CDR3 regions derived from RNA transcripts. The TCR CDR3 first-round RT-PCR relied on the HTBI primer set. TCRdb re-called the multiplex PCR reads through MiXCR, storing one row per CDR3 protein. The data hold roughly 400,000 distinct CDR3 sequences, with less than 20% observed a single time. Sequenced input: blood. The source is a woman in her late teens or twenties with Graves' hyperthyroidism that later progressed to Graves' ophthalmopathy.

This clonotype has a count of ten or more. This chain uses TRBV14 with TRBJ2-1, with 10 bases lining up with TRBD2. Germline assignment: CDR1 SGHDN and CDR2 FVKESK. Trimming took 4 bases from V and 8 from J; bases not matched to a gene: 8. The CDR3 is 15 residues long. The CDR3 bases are TGTGCCAGCAGCCTCCTAGCGGGAGTATTTGATGAGCAGTTCTTC. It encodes CASSLLAGVFDEQFF.

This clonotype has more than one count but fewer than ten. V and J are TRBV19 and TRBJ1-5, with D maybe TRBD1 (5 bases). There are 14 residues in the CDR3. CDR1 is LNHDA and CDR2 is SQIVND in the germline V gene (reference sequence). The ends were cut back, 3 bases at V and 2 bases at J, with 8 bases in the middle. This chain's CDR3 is CASSMGPRNQPQHF. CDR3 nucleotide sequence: TGTGCCAGTAGTATGGGACCGCGCAATCAGCCCCAGCATTTT.

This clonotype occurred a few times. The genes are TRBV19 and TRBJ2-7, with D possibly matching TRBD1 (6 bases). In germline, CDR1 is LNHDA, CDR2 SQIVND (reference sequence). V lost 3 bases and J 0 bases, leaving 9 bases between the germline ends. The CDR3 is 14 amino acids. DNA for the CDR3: TGTGCCAGTAGTATTCGGGACACCTCCTACGAGCAGTACTTC. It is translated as CASSIRDTSYEQYF. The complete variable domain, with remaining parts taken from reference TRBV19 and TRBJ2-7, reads DGGITQSPKYLFRKEGQNVTLSCEQNLNHDAMYWYRQDPGQGLRLIYYSQIVNDFQKGDIAEGYSVSREKKESFPLTVTSAQKNPTAFYLCASSIRDTSYEQYFGPGTRLTVT.

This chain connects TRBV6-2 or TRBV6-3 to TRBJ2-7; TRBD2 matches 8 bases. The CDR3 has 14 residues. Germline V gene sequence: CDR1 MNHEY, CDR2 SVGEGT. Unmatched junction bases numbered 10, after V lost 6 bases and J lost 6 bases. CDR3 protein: CASSVAGLEGEQYF. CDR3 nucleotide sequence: TGTGCCAGCAGCGTAGCGGGACTAGAGGGCGAGCAGTACTTC.

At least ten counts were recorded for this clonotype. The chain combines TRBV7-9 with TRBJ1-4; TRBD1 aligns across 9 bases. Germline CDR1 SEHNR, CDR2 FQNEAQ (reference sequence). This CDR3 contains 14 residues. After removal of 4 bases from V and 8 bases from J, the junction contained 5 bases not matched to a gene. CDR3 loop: CASSYGTGREKLFF. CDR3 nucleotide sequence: TGTGCCAGCAGCTACGGGACAGGGAGGGAAAAACTGTTTTTT.

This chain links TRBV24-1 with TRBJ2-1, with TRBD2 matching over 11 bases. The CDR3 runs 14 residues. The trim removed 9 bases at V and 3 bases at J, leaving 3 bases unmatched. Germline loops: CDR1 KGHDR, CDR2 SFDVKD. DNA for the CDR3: TGTGCCACCTCTACTAGCGGGAGCTACAATGAGCAGTTCTTC. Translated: CATSTSGSYNEQFF.

The CDR3 spells CASSSNIAGTYEQYF. The CDR3 DNA reads TGTGCCAGCAGTTCCAACATAGCGGGGACCTACGAGCAGTACTTC. The chain joins TRBV28 to TRBJ2-7; 8 bases line up with TRBD2. Germline V lookup: CDR1 MDHEN, CDR2 SYDVKM. The CDR3 runs to 15 residues. The junction had 7 bases not matched to a gene; V was cut back by 4 bases and J by 2 bases.

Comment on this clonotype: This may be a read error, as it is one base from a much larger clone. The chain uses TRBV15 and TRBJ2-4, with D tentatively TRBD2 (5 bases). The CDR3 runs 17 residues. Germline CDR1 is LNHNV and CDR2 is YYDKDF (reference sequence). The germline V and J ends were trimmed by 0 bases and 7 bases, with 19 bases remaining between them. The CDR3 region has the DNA TGTGCCACCAGCAGAGATCATGTCGGTGGGAGCGATAACATTCAGTACTTC. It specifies CATSRDHVGGSDNIQYF.

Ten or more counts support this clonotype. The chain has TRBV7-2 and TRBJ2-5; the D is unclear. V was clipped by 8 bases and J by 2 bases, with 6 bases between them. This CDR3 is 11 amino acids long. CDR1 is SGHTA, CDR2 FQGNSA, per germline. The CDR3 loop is CASGVQETQYF. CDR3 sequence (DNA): TGTGCCAGCGGGGTACAAGAGACCCAGTACTTC.

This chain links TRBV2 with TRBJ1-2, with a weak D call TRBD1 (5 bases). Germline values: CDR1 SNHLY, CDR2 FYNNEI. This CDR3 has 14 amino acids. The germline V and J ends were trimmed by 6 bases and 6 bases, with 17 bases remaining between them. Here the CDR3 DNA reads TGTGCCAGCAGCCAACTCCCTGGAGGGGATGGCTACACCTTC. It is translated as CASSQLPGGDGYTF.

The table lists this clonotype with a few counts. The CDR3 loop is CAWSVGGENIQYF. The CDR3 nucleotides read TGTGCCTGGAGTGTGGGGGGGGAAAACATTCAGTACTTC. V usage is TRBV30 and J usage is TRBJ2-4; 7 bases align to TRBD2. The trim removed 0 bases at V and 5 bases at J, leaving 1 base unmatched. CDR1 and CDR2 (germline): GTSNPN, SVGIG (reference sequence). This CDR3 region has 13 residues.

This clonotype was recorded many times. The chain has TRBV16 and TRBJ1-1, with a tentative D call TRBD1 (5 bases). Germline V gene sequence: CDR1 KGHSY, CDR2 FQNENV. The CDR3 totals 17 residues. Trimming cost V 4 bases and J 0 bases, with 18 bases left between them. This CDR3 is CASSPVLLGLMNTEAFF. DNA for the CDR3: TGTGCCAGCAGCCCGGTTCTACTGGGGCTCATGAACACTGAAGCTTTCTTT.

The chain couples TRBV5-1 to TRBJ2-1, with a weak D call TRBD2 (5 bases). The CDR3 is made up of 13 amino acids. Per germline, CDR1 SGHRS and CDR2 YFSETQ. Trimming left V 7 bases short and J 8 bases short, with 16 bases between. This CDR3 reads CASESGGGDEQFF. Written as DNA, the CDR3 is TGCGCCAGCGAGTCAGGCGGAGGAGATGAGCAGTTCTTC.

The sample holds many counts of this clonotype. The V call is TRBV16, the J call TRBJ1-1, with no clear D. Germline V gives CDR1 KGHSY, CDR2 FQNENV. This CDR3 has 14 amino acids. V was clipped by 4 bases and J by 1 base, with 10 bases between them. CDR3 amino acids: CASSPSHGNTEAFF. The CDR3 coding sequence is TGTGCCAGCAGCCCCTCACATGGGAACACTGAAGCTTTCTTT.

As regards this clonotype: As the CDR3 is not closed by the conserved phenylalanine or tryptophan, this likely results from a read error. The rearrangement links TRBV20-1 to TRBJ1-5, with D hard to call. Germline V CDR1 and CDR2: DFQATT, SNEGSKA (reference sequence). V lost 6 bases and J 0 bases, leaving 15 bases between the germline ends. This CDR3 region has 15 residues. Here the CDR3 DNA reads TGCAGTGCCAATAGTGGCTCAGATAGCAATCAGCCCCAGCATTCT. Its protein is CSANSGSDSNQPQHS.

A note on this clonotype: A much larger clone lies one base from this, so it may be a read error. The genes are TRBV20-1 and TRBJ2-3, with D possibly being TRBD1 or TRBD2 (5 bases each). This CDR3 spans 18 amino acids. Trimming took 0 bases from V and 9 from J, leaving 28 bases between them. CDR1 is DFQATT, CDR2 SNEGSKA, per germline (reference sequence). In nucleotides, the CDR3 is TGCAGTGCTAGAGATCGAGACCCCCCCAGCCTTAGGGGAGAGACGCAGTATTTT. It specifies CSARDRDPPSLRGETQYF.

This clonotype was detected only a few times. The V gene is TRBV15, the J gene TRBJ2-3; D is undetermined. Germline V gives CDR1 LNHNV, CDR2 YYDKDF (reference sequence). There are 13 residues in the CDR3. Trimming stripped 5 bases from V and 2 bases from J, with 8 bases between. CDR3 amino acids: CATSLGLTDTQYF. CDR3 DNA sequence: TGTGCCACCAGCCTCGGCCTCACAGATACGCAGTATTTT. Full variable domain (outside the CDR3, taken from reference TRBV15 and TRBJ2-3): DAMVIQNPRYQVTQFGKPVTLSCSQTLNHNVMYWYQQKSSQAPKLLFHYYDKDFNNEADTPDNFQSRRPNTSFCFLDIRSPGLGDTAMYLCATSLGLTDTQYFGPGTRLTVL.

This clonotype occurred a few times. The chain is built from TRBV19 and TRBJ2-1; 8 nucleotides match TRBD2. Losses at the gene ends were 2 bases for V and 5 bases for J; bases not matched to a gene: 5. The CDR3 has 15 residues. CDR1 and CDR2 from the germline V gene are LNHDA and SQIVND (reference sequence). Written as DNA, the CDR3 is TGTGCCAGTAGTATACTAGCGGGTATAAACAATGAGCAGTTCTTC. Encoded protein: CASSILAGINNEQFF.

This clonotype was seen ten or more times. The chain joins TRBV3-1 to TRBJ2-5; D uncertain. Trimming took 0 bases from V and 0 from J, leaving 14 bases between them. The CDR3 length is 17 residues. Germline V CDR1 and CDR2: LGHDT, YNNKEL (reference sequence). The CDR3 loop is CASSQDQYAGYQETQYF. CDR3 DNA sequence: TGTGCCAGCAGCCAAGATCAGTACGCAGGCTACCAAGAGACCCAGTACTTC.

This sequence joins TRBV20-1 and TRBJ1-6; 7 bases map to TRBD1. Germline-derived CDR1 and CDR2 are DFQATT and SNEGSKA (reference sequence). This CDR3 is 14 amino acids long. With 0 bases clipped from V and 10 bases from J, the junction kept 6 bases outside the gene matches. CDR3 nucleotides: TGCAGTGCTAGAGAGAGGGGGCTCGGGTCACCCCTCCACTTT. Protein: CSARERGLGSPLHF.

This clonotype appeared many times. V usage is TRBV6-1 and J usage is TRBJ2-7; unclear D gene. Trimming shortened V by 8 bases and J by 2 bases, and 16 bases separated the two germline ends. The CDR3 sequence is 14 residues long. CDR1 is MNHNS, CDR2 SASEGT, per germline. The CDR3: CASWGKKVPYEQYF. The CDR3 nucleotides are TGTGCCAGCTGGGGTAAGAAGGTGCCCTACGAGCAGTACTTC.

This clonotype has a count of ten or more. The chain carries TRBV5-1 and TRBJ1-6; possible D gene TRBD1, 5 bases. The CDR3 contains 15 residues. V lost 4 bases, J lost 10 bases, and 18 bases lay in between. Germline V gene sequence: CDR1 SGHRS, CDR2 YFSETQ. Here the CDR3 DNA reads TGCGCCAGCAGCCCGACAGTGAGCGGCGAGTCACCCCTCCACTTT. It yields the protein CASSPTVSGESPLHF.

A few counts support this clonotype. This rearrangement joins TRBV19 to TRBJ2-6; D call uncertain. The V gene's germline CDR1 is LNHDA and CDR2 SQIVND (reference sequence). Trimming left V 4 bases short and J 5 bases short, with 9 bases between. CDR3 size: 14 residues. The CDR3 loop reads CASSSAMWANVLTF. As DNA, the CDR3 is TGTGCCAGTAGTAGCGCGATGTGGGCCAACGTCCTGACTTTC.

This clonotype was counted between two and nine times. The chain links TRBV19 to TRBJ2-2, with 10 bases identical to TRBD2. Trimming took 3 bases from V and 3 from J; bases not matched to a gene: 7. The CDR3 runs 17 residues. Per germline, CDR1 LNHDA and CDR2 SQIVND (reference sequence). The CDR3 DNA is TGTGCCAGTAGTATTTGGCAGGGACTAGCGTACACCGGGGAGCTGTTTTTT. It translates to CASSIWQGLAYTGELFF.

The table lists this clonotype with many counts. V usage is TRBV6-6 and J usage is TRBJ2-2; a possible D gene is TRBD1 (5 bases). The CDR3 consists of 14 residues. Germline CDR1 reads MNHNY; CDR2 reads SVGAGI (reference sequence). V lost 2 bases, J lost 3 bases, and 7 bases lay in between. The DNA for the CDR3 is TGTGCCAGCAGTTACGGGGCTTACACCGGGGAGCTGTTTTTT. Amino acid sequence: CASSYGAYTGELFF.

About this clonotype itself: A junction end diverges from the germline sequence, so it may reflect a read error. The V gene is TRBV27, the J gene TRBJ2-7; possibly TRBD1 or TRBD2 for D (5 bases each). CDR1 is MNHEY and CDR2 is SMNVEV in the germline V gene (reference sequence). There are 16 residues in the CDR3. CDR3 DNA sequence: TGTGCCAGCAGCCCCTGGCGGGCAGGGAGCTCCTACGAGCAATTCTTC. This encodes CASSPWRAGSSYEQFF.

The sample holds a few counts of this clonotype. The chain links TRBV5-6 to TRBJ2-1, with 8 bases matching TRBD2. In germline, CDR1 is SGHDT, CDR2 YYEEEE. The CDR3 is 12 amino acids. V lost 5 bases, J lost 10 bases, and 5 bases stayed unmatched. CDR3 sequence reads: CASRESGGEQFF. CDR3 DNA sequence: TGTGCCAGCAGGGAAAGCGGGGGCGAGCAGTTCTTC.

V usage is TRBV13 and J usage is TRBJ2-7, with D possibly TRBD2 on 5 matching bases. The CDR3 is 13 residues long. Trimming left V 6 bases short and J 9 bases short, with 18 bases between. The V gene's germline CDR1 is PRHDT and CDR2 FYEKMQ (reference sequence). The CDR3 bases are TGTGCCAGCAGTAAGAGGGCCGGAAACGTGCAGTACTTC. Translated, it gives CASSKRAGNVQYF.

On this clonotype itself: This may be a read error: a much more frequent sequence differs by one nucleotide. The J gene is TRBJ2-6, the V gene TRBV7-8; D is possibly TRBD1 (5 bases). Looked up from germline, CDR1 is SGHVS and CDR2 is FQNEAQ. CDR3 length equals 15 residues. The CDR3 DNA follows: TGTGCCAGCAGCTTACCCCTTTCTGGGGCCAACGTCCGGACTTTC. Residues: CASSLPLSGANVRTF.